The next 25 T cell receptor beta chains were all read from a single sample in a study of T cells after yellow fever vaccination. TCRdb ran MiXCR on the 5' RACE reads and lists one entry per CDR3 protein. The repertoire consists of around 610,000 distinct CDR3 sequences, with about 13% occurring once and the leading ten covering roughly an eighth. The sequencing used PBMCs, collected on the day of the yellow fever booster vaccination. These receptors were obtained from a young man who received the YFV17D yellow fever vaccine.

This clonotype was seen at least ten times. The chain uses TRBV5-8 and TRBJ2-2; 8 bases match TRBD2. Germline CDR1 is SGHTS and CDR2 is YDEGEE. The CDR3 sequence is 16 residues long. J gave up 7 bases and V 4 bases, and 12 bases lay outside the gene matches. The CDR3 spells CASSRPGGHFLGELFF. CDR3 coding DNA: TGTGCCAGCAGCCGACCGGGGGGGCACTTTCTCGGGGAGCTGTTTTTT.

The CDR3 loop reads CASSQGSAGMRNTGELFF. The CDR3, as DNA: TGCGCCAGCAGCCAAGGGTCGGCAGGGATGCGGAACACCGGGGAGCTGTTTTTT. The chain combines TRBV4-3 with TRBJ2-2; the D gene is possibly TRBD1 (5 bases). This CDR3 has 18 residues. Germline loops: CDR1 LGHNA, CDR2 YSLEER. Trimming removed 1 base at V and 1 base at J, with 16 bases between.

V gene TRBV7-2 combines with J gene TRBJ2-7, with 9 bases matching TRBD1. CDR3 size: 17 residues. V was pared by 2 bases and J by 4 bases, with 12 bases of the junction left unmatched. Germline CDR1 reads SGHTA; CDR2 reads FQGNSA. This chain's CDR3 is CASSLPLRTGEGYEQYF. CDR3 nucleotide sequence: TGTGCCAGCAGCTTACCCCTTCGGACAGGGGAGGGGTACGAGCAGTACTTC. The full variable domain, with the rest looked up from reference TRBV7-2 and TRBJ2-7, is GAGVSQSPSNKVTEKGKDVELRCDPISGHTALYWYRQSLGQGLEFLIYFQGNSAPDKSGLPSDRFSAERTGGSVSTLTIQRTQQEDSAVYLCASSLPLRTGEGYEQYFGPGTRLTVT.

The chain carries TRBV29-1 and TRBJ2-2; TRBD1 matches at 9 bases. The V segment lost 5 bases and the J segment 7 bases; nucleotides outside the gene matches: 11. CDR1 and CDR2 (germline): SQVTM, ANQGSEA. The CDR3 has 15 amino acids. DNA for the CDR3: TGCAGCGTTTACCCCGGGACAGGGATAGTCGGGGAGCTGTTTTTT. It codes for CSVYPGTGIVGELFF.

This clonotype was counted only a few times. This chain's CDR3 is CASTLTSDVQPQHF. The CDR3 DNA sequence: TGTGCCAGCACTCTCACCAGTGATGTTCAGCCCCAGCATTTT. This chain joins TRBV12-3 or TRBV12-4 and TRBJ1-5, with D hard to call. Trimming stripped 7 bases from V and 6 bases from J, with 16 bases between. The CDR3 length is 14 residues.

This clonotype was detected once. V and J are TRBV19 and TRBJ2-3, with 8 positions matching TRBD2. Germline CDR1 reads LNHDA; CDR2 reads SQIVND (reference sequence). CDR3 length: 14 residues. Trimming took 6 bases from V and 4 from J; bases not matched to a gene: 6. The CDR3 nucleotides read TGTGCCAGTAGCCCGGGGGGGATGGCAGATACGCAGTATTTT. Its protein is CASSPGGMADTQYF.

Only a few counts were recorded for this clonotype. The CDR3 DNA is TGCAGCCCCGGACCACTTAGTTCCTACAATGAGCAGTTCTTC. It codes for CSPGPLSSYNEQFF. V is TRBV20-1 and J is TRBJ2-1; no clear D gene. CDR3 length: 14 residues. Germline V CDR1 and CDR2: DFQATT, SNEGSKA (reference sequence).

This clonotype turned up a few times. The gene calls are TRBV14 and TRBJ2-2; D perhaps matches TRBD1 (5 bases). Trimming removed 2 bases from V and 7 bases from J, with 14 bases in between. Germline V gene data show CDR1 as SGHDN and CDR2 as FVKESK. The CDR3 runs to 15 residues. The CDR3 loop reads CASSQLKDRYGELFF. The CDR3, as DNA: TGTGCCAGCAGCCAACTCAAAGACAGATACGGGGAGCTGTTTTTT.

This clonotype occurred a few times. The J gene is TRBJ2-7, the V gene TRBV5-1, with TRBD1 matching over 8 bases. Germline V CDR1 and CDR2: SGHRS, YFSETQ. The junction had 7 bases not matched to a gene; V was cut back by 4 bases and J by 7 bases. The CDR3 loop spans 13 amino acids. CDR3 DNA sequence: TGCGCCAGCAGCACGGACAGGGCATGGGAGCAGTACTTC. Residues: CASSTDRAWEQYF.

The chain recombines TRBV6-1 with TRBJ2-1; TRBD1 matches 8 bases. The CDR3 is 15 amino acids. After removal of 6 bases from V and 7 bases from J, the junction contained 11 bases not matched to a gene. The V gene's germline CDR1 is MNHNS and CDR2 SASEGT. Here the CDR3 reads CASRIMRTGNNEQFF. The CDR3 nucleotides read TGTGCCAGCAGAATTATGAGGACAGGGAATAATGAGCAGTTCTTC.

V gene TRBV5-1 combines with J gene TRBJ2-1, with TRBD1 as a possible D gene (6 bases). V lost 4 bases to trimming and J lost 6 bases, with 20 bases between them. The V gene's germline CDR1 is SGHRS and CDR2 YFSETQ. The CDR3 spans 16 residues. The chain's CDR3 is CASSPGSGVPPNEQFF. Written as DNA, the CDR3 is TGCGCCAGCAGCCCGGGCTCAGGGGTCCCACCCAATGAGCAGTTCTTC.

Only a few counts were recorded for this clonotype. The V call is TRBV7-9, the J call TRBJ2-7; D may correspond to TRBD1 or TRBD2 (7 bases each). This CDR3 contains 13 residues. Trimming pared 10 bases from V and 3 bases from J, leaving 16 bases between. The germline V gene has CDR1 SEHNR and CDR2 FQNEAQ (reference sequence). CDR3 coding DNA: TGTGCCACCAATCAGGGGGACTACTACGAGCAGTACTTC. This translates into CATNQGDYYEQYF.

Only a few counts were recorded for this clonotype. This chain links TRBV10-3 with TRBJ1-2; no firm D call. Trimming stripped 0 bases from V and 3 bases from J, with 8 bases between. The CDR3 covers 14 residues. From germline, CDR1 is ENHRY and CDR2 SYGVKD. This CDR3 is CAISESTGDYGYTF. CDR3 nucleotides: TGTGCCATCAGTGAGTCGACGGGCGACTATGGCTACACCTTC.

Only a few counts were recorded for this clonotype. The chain has TRBV19 and TRBJ2-1, with TRBD2 matching over 8 bases. After removal of 8 bases from V and 0 bases from J, the junction contained 12 bases not matched to a gene. Germline V gene lookup returns CDR1 LNHDA and CDR2 SQIVND (reference sequence). This CDR3 contains 17 residues. The CDR3: CASGAGGLFSSYNEQFF. In DNA form, the CDR3 reads TGTGCCAGTGGGGCGGGAGGCCTGTTTAGCTCCTACAATGAGCAGTTCTTC.

This clonotype came up a few times. The chain combines TRBV2 with TRBJ1-5; 9 bases match TRBD1. V shed 7 bases, J shed 2 bases, and the junction held 3 bases outside the gene matches. Germline assignment: CDR1 SNHLY and CDR2 FYNNEI. The CDR3 has 14 amino acids. The CDR3 here is CASMRDRGNQPQHF. DNA of the CDR3: TGTGCCAGCATGAGGGACAGGGGCAATCAGCCCCAGCATTTT.

There are a few counts of this clonotype. CDR3: CSASLFGRYEQYF. CDR3 nucleotide sequence: TGCAGTGCTAGTTTGTTCGGGCGCTACGAGCAGTACTTC. The chain couples TRBV20-1 to TRBJ2-7, with D unresolved. The germline V gene encodes CDR1 DFQATT and CDR2 SNEGSKA (reference sequence). The V gene lost 3 bases and the J gene lost 3 bases, with 12 bases spanning the gap. This CDR3 has 13 residues.

The V gene is TRBV6-2 or TRBV6-3, the J gene TRBJ2-7; D may be TRBD1 (6 bases). The CDR3 is 13 amino acids. Germline V gene data show CDR1 as MNHEY and CDR2 as SVGEGT. Trimming left V 7 bases short and J 2 bases short, with 12 bases between. The CDR3 loop reads CASTQDSPYEQYF. CDR3 DNA sequence: TGTGCCAGCACCCAGGACAGTCCCTACGAGCAGTACTTC.

The rearrangement joins TRBV29-1 to TRBJ2-3; 7 bases are shared with TRBD2. This CDR3 region has 14 residues. Trimming cost V 6 bases and J 1 base; bases outside gene matches: 7. Germline V gene data show CDR1 as SQVTM and CDR2 as ANQGSEA. The CDR3 is CSVPLATRTDTQYF. CDR3 in DNA: TGCAGCGTCCCACTAGCGACTCGCACAGATACGCAGTATTTT.

The rearrangement links TRBV5-1 to TRBJ2-4, with 8 bases that match TRBD2. This CDR3 has 16 residues. Germline values: CDR1 SGHRS, CDR2 YFSETQ. V was clipped by 0 bases and J by 8 bases; unmatched bases: 10. DNA for the CDR3: TGCGCCAGCAGCTTGGTGGCGGGAGGCCTTATTGACATTCAGTACTTC. Its protein is CASSLVAGGLIDIQYF.

In this sample, this clonotype turned up a few times. V is TRBV20-1 and J is TRBJ2-4; unclear D gene. CDR1 and CDR2 (germline): DFQATT, SNEGSKA (reference sequence). V lost 6 bases and J 3 bases, leaving 12 bases between the germline ends. The CDR3 has 13 residues. The CDR3 reads CSAEGWDKNIQYF. The CDR3, as DNA: TGCAGTGCGGAAGGGTGGGACAAAAACATTCAGTACTTC.

This clonotype came up many times. The chain has TRBV19 and TRBJ2-2; D is perhaps TRBD2 (6 bases). CDR3 length: 15 residues. The ends were cut back, 5 bases at V and 0 bases at J, with 10 bases in the middle. From germline, CDR1 is LNHDA and CDR2 SQIVND (reference sequence). The CDR3 region has the DNA TGTGCCAGTAGTTGGGACTTCGCGAACACCGGGGAGCTGTTTTTT. It yields the protein CASSWDFANTGELFF.

The sample holds a few counts of this clonotype. This sequence joins TRBV25-1 and TRBJ2-3; D is perhaps TRBD1 (6 bases). With 2 bases removed from V and 3 bases from J, the gap between germline ends came to 12 bases. The length of the CDR3 is 15 residues. From germline, CDR1 is MGHDK and CDR2 SYGVNS. The DNA of the CDR3 is TGTGCCAGCAGTGAAACTCACAGGGAGACAGATACGCAGTATTTT. As protein: CASSETHRETDTQYF. The full variable domain, rest sourced from reference TRBV25-1 and TRBJ2-3, is EADIYQTPRYLVIGTGKKITLECSQTMGHDKMYWYQQDPGMELHLIHYSYGVNSTEKGDLSSESTVSRIRTEHFPLTLESARPSHTSQYLCASSETHRETDTQYFGPGTRLTVL.

The chain carries TRBV20-1 and TRBJ2-2, with TRBD1 matching over 7 bases. Trimming cost V 4 bases and J 4 bases; bases outside gene matches: 9. The CDR3 contains 15 residues. Germline-derived CDR1 and CDR2 are DFQATT and SNEGSKA (reference sequence). The chain's CDR3 is CSANPRGLGTGELFF. Here the CDR3 DNA reads TGCAGTGCTAATCCTAGGGGGCTGGGCACCGGGGAGCTGTTTTTT.

Ten or more counts support this clonotype. This sequence joins TRBV7-2 and TRBJ1-1; TRBD1 matches at 7 bases. Germline assignment: CDR1 SGHTA and CDR2 FQGNSA. J gave up 1 base and V 6 bases, and 5 bases lay outside the gene matches. The CDR3 is made up of 14 amino acids. The CDR3, as DNA: TGTGCCAGCAGTGCCGGGACAGCGAACACTGAAGCTTTCTTT. Translating it yields CASSAGTANTEAFF.

A few counts support this clonotype. The genes are TRBV5-1 and TRBJ1-5; tentative D call: TRBD1 (5 bases). CDR1 SGHRS and CDR2 YFSETQ come from the germline V gene. V was shortened by 3 bases and J by 7 bases, with 17 bases between the two germline ends. The CDR3 consists of 15 residues. This CDR3 reads CASSSGVEGNQPQHF. The CDR3 nucleotides read TGCGCCAGCAGCTCGGGGGTGGAGGGAAACCAGCCCCAGCATTTT.